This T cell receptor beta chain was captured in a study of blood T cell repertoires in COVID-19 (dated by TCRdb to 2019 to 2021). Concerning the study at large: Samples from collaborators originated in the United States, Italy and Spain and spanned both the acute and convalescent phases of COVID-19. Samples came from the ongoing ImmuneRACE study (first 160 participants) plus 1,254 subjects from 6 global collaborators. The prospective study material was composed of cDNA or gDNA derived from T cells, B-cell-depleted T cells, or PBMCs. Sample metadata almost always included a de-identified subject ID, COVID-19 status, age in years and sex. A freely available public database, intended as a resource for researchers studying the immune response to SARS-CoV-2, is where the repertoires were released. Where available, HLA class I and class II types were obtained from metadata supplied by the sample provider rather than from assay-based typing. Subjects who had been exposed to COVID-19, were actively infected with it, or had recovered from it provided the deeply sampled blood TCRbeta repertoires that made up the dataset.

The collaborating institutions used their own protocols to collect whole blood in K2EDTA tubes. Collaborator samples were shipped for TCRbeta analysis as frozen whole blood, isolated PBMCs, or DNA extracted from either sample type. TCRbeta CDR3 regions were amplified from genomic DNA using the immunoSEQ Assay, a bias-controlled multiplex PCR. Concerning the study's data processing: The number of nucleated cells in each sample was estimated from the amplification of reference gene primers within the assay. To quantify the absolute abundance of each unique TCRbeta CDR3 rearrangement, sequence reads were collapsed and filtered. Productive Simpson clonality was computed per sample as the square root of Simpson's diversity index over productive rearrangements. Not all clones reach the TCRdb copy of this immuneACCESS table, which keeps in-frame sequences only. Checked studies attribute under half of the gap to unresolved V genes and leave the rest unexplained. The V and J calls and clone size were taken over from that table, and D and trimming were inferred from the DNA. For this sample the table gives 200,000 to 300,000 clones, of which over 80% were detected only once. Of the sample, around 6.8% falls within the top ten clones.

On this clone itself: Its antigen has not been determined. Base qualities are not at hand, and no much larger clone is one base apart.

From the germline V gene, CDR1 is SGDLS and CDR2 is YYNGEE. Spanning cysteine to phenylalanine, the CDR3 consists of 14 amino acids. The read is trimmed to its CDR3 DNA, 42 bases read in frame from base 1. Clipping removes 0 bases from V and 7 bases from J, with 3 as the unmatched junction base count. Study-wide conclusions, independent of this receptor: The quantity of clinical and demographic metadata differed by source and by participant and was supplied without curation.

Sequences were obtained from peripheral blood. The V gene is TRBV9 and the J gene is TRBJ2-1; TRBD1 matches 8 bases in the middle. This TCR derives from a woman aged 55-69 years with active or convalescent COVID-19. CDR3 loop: CASSVAQGVNEQFF. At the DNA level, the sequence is TGTGCCAGCAGCGTAGCACAGGGGGTGAATGAGCAGTTCTTC.